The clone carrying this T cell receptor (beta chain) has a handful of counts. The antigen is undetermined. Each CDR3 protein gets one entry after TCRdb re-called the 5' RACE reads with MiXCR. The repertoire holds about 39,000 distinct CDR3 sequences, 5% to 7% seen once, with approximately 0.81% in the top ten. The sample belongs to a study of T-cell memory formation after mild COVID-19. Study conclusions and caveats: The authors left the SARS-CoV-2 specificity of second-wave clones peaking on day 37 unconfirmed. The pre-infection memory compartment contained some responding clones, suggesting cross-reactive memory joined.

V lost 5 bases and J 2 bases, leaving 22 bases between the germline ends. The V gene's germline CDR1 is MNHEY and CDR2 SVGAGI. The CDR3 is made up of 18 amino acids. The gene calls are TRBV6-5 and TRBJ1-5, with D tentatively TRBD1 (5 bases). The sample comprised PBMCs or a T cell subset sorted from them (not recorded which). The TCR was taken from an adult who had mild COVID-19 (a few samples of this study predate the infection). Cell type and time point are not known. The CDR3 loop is CASSKRMGDWEGNQPQHF. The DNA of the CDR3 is TGTGCCAGCAGTAAACGCATGGGGGATTGGGAGGGCAATCAGCCCCAGCATTTT.